The 30 T cell receptor beta chains given below trace back to one sample, sequenced in a study of T cell responses to AZD1222 COVID-19 vaccine. TCRdb keeps only in-frame clones here, not all; method: immunoSEQ multiplex PCR. The sample lists roughly 180,000 clones; roughly nine tenths were seen once. This specimen consisted of peripheral blood, obtained on day 0 of AZD1222 vaccination. All receptors derive from an adult in good health.

The rearrangement joins TRBV2 to TRBJ1-5; D remains ambiguous. This CDR3 contains 15 residues. Deletions cut 0 bases from V and 5 bases from J, with 11 bases between. CDR1 and CDR2 from the germline V gene are SNHLY and FYNNEI. This chain's CDR3 is CASSEAGFPYQPQHF. CDR3 nucleotide sequence: TGTGCCAGCAGTGAAGCAGGGTTCCCATATCAGCCCCAGCATTTT.

The chain combines TRBV7-8 with TRBJ2-7; 11 bases are a match to TRBD2. The trim removed 6 bases at V and 2 bases at J, leaving 3 bases unmatched. Germline lookup yields CDR1 SGHVS and CDR2 FQNEAQ. This CDR3 is built from 14 residues. The CDR3 nucleotides are TGTGCCAGCAGTCAGACTAGCGGGACCTACGAGCAGTACTTC. Amino acid sequence: CASSQTSGTYEQYF.

V is TRBV7-2 and J is TRBJ2-3; TRBD1 is a possible D gene (6 bases). The V end lost 1 base, the J end lost 2 bases, and 10 bases lay between the germline ends. Germline loops: CDR1 SGHTA, CDR2 FQGNSA. The CDR3 spans 15 residues. CDR3 residues: CASSLEGHDTDTQYF. CDR3 in DNA: TGTGCCAGCAGCTTAGAGGGACATGACACAGATACGCAGTATTTT. Variable domain in full (rest from reference TRBV7-2 and TRBJ2-3): GAGVSQSPSNKVTEKGKDVELRCDPISGHTALYWYRQSLGQGLEFLIYFQGNSAPDKSGLPSDRFSAERTGGSVSTLTIQRTQQEDSAVYLCASSLEGHDTDTQYFGPGTRLTVL.

The chain couples TRBV5-5 to TRBJ2-3, with D unresolved. The CDR3 length is 11 residues. Germline V gene lookup returns CDR1 SGHKS and CDR2 YYEKEE (reference sequence). Trimming pared 4 bases from V and 6 bases from J, leaving 6 bases between. CDR3 in amino acids: CASSEEDTQYF. The DNA of the CDR3 is TGTGCCAGCAGCGAGGAGGATACGCAGTATTTT.

CDR3 residues: CASSQDSRTSGAYEQYF. In nucleotides, the CDR3 is TGCGCCAGCAGCCAAGATTCCCGCACTAGCGGGGCCTACGAGCAGTACTTC. The rearrangement joins TRBV4-3 to TRBJ2-7; 10 bases align to TRBD2. The CDR3 extends over 17 amino acids. The trim removed 0 bases at V and 2 bases at J, leaving 7 bases unmatched. The germline V gene encodes CDR1 LGHNA and CDR2 YSLEER.

This clone has more than one count but fewer than ten. Distinct nucleotide sequences in the sample also encode this CDR3. This chain joins TRBV15 and TRBJ1-5; D gene uncertain. The germline V gene encodes CDR1 LNHNV and CDR2 YYDKDF (reference sequence). This CDR3 region has 14 residues. Trimming shortened V by 0 bases and J by 5 bases, and 8 bases separated the two germline ends. CDR3 DNA sequence: TGTGCCACCAGCAGAGATCGGGGATATCAGCCCCAGCATTTT. Translation gives CATSRDRGYQPQHF.

This chain connects TRBV5-1 to TRBJ1-1, with D possibly TRBD1 on 5 matching bases. The CDR3 covers 16 residues. Germline V gene data show CDR1 as SGHRS and CDR2 as YFSETQ. With 2 bases removed from V and 3 bases from J, the gap between germline ends came to 17 bases. CDR3 DNA sequence: TGCGCCAGCAGCTTCTCCGCTTGGGGCCTGGACACTGAAGCTTTCTTT. Translating it yields CASSFSAWGLDTEAFF.

The rearrangement uses TRBV30 and TRBJ1-5, with D tentatively TRBD1 (5 bases). Germline values: CDR1 GTSNPN, CDR2 SVGIG (reference sequence). Trimming cost V 3 bases and J 5 bases, with 11 bases left between them. This CDR3 has 13 residues. This CDR3 reads CAWRGQEYQPQHF. The CDR3 nucleotides are TGTGCCTGGAGGGGGCAGGAGTATCAGCCCCAGCATTTT. The whole variable domain, filled in from reference TRBV30 and TRBJ1-5, reads SQTIHQWPATLVQPVGSPLSLECTVEGTSNPNLYWYRQAAGRGLQLLFYSVGIGQISSEVPQNLSASRPQDRQFILSSKKLLLSDSGFYLCAWRGQEYQPQHFGDGTRLSIL.

The chain carries TRBV19 and TRBJ2-7; 8 positions match TRBD2. The V segment lost 6 bases and the J segment 6 bases; nucleotides outside the gene matches: 10. The germline gives CDR1 LNHDA, CDR2 SQIVND (reference sequence). The CDR3 consists of 14 residues. Written as DNA, the CDR3 is TGTGCCAGTAGGGTCCGGGAGGGCCTGAGCGAGCAGTACTTC. This encodes CASRVREGLSEQYF.

The chain has TRBV19 and TRBJ1-1; the D gene is possibly TRBD1 (6 bases). This CDR3 spans 15 amino acids. Germline V gene sequence: CDR1 LNHDA, CDR2 SQIVND (reference sequence). The germline V and J ends were trimmed by 3 bases and 6 bases, with 17 bases remaining between them. CDR3 amino acids: CASSITARGRSEAFF. The DNA for the CDR3 is TGTGCCAGTAGTATTACGGCCCGGGGGCGTTCTGAAGCTTTCTTT.

This clone was counted a single time. The chain is built from TRBV27 and TRBJ2-3; 8 bases agree with TRBD2. V was clipped by 5 bases and J by 6 bases; unmatched bases: 10. The CDR3 runs 15 residues. Germline-derived CDR1 and CDR2 are MNHEY and SMNVEV (reference sequence). The CDR3 sequence: CASSVSGIDSDTQYF. DNA for the CDR3: TGTGCCAGCAGTGTTAGCGGGATTGATTCTGATACGCAGTATTTT.

This clone was detected only once. The chain links TRBV4-1 to TRBJ2-7; TRBD1 might be the D (6 bases). The V gene's germline CDR1 is MGHRA and CDR2 YSYEKL. The CDR3 covers 15 residues. Trimming took off 1 base at V and 5 bases at J, with 15 bases between the two ends. DNA of the CDR3: TGCGCCAGCAGCCAAGTCCAGGGGAGCGTCCACGAGCAGTACTTC. It translates to CASSQVQGSVHEQYF.

A remark on this clone: The junction and the germline gene differ at one end; a read error may be behind it. This chain connects TRBV7-7 to TRBJ2-7, with D unclear. Germline loops: CDR1 SSHAT, CDR2 FNYEAQ (reference sequence). The CDR3 has 14 amino acids. CDR3 region: CASSLGAYGYEQYF. CDR3 DNA: TGTGCTAGCAGCTTGGGCGCTTACGGCTACGAGCAGTACTTC.

V is TRBV7-3 and J is TRBJ2-3; D may be TRBD2 (7 bases). CDR3 length equals 16 residues. CDR1 SGHTA and CDR2 FQGTGA come from the germline V gene. The ends were cut back, 3 bases at V and 2 bases at J, with 15 bases in the middle. The CDR3 sequence is CASSLRSGGHTDTQYF. CDR3 DNA: TGTGCCAGCAGCTTGAGGTCCGGGGGGCACACAGATACGCAGTATTTT.

The chain recombines TRBV19 with TRBJ1-4, with D perhaps matching TRBD1 (5 bases). V dropped 5 bases and J dropped 0 bases, with 13 bases sitting between them. The CDR3 runs 16 residues. Germline V lookup: CDR1 LNHDA, CDR2 SQIVND (reference sequence). CDR3 loop: CASSLRQLATNEKLFF. CDR3 nucleotide sequence: TGTGCCAGTAGTTTAAGACAGCTAGCAACTAATGAAAAACTGTTTTTT.

This clone was seen just once. V and J are TRBV19 and TRBJ2-5, with D possibly TRBD2 on 6 matching bases. V lost 4 bases and J lost 4, with 13 bases in between. Germline V gene sequence: CDR1 LNHDA, CDR2 SQIVND (reference sequence). The CDR3 length is 14 residues. CDR3 loop: CASSRSSEGETQYF. The CDR3 DNA reads TGTGCCAGTAGTAGATCTAGCGAGGGAGAGACCCAGTACTTC.

The gene calls are TRBV5-1 and TRBJ2-2; TRBD1 is a possible D gene (5 bases). Germline V gives CDR1 SGHRS, CDR2 YFSETQ. This CDR3 is built from 19 residues. V lost 5 bases, J lost 0 bases, and 23 bases lay in between. The CDR3 loop reads CASRALKRQTSSNTGELFF. As DNA, the CDR3 is TGCGCCAGCAGAGCCCTAAAAAGACAGACTTCTTCGAACACCGGGGAGCTGTTTTTT. Full variable domain (rest looked up from reference TRBV5-1 and TRBJ2-2): KAGVTQTPRYLIKTRGQQVTLSCSPISGHRSVSWYQQTPGQGLQFLFEYFSETQRNKGNFPGRFSGRQFSNSRSEMNVSTLELGDSALYLCASRALKRQTSSNTGELFFGEGSRLTVL.

The V gene is TRBV7-9, the J gene TRBJ2-1, with 9 bases fitting TRBD2. There are 17 residues in the CDR3. V gave up 3 bases and J gave up 6 bases; unmatched junction bases: 12. Germline-derived CDR1 and CDR2 are SEHNR and FQNEAQ (reference sequence). The CDR3 nucleotides are TGTGCCAGCAGCTTTGGGTTGAGTAGCGGGAGCGGCAATGAGCAGTTCTTC. Its translation is CASSFGLSSGSGNEQFF.

The chain recombines TRBV25-1 with TRBJ2-3, with D possibly matching TRBD1 (6 bases). CDR1 and CDR2 (germline): MGHDK, SYGVNS. The CDR3 extends over 14 amino acids. V was cut by 7 bases and J by 2 bases, with 13 bases left in between. CDR3 amino acids: CASMGATLTDTQYF. CDR3 DNA sequence: TGTGCCAGCATGGGGGCCACCCTCACAGATACGCAGTATTTT.

The rearrangement links TRBV28 to TRBJ1-6; TRBD1 matches 10 bases. Looked up from germline, CDR1 is MDHEN and CDR2 is SYDVKM. The ends lost 7 bases at V and 9 bases at J; junction bases unmatched: 24. The CDR3 is made up of 20 amino acids. The CDR3 protein is CASTSPTSGTGALGGSPLHF. In DNA form, the CDR3 reads TGTGCCAGCACCTCTCCAACTTCCGGGACAGGGGCTCTCGGGGGTTCACCCCTCCACTTT.

This chain uses TRBV4-1 with TRBJ2-7; 11 bases fit TRBD2. The junction had 6 bases not matched to a gene; V was cut back by 1 base and J by 4 bases. This CDR3 is built from 16 residues. The germline V gene encodes CDR1 MGHRA and CDR2 YSYEKL. The CDR3 reads CASSQGLAGMLYEQYF. In DNA form, the CDR3 reads TGCGCCAGCAGCCAAGGACTAGCGGGGATGTTGTACGAGCAGTACTTC.

The gene calls are TRBV6-2 or TRBV6-3 and TRBJ1-4; a possible D gene is TRBD1 (5 bases). V was shortened by 2 bases and J by 8 bases, with 15 bases between the two germline ends. The germline V gene encodes CDR1 MNHEY and CDR2 SVGEGT. This CDR3 has 15 amino acids. The chain's CDR3 is CASSYGQGGEEKLFF. The CDR3 DNA reads as TGTGCCAGCAGTTACGGGCAGGGCGGGGAAGAAAAACTGTTTTTT.

In its sample, this clone was seen once. V usage is TRBV18 and J usage is TRBJ1-5; TRBD1 matches at 8 bases. From germline, CDR1 is KGHSH and CDR2 LQKENI. V lost 3 bases, J lost 6 bases, and 7 bases stayed unmatched. The CDR3 runs to 15 residues. In DNA, the CDR3 is TGTGCCAGCTCACCCATCCAGGACAGGGCTCAGCCCCAGCATTTT. Encoded protein: CASSPIQDRAQPQHF.

V gene TRBV19 combines with J gene TRBJ1-2, with D unresolved. Between the trimmed V and J ends, which lost 7 bases and 3 bases, there was a span of 9 bases. The CDR3 loop spans 12 amino acids. Germline CDR1 reads LNHDA; CDR2 reads SQIVND (reference sequence). CDR3 sequence reads: CASMSPDYGYTF. CDR3 DNA: TGTGCCAGTATGTCCCCGGACTATGGCTACACCTTC.

This chain joins TRBV2 and TRBJ2-5; D is unresolved. The CDR3 length is 13 residues. CDR1 SNHLY and CDR2 FYNNEI come from the germline V gene. The V gene lost 2 bases and the J gene lost 7 bases, with 11 bases spanning the gap. As DNA, the CDR3 is TGTGCCAGCAGTGAATCGGCCTTACCGACCCAGTACTTC. This gives the protein CASSESALPTQYF.

The chain joins TRBV4-3 to TRBJ2-2; D is unclear. The germline gives CDR1 LGHNA, CDR2 YSLEER. With 1 base removed from V and 6 bases from J, the gap between germline ends came to 3 bases. The CDR3 loop spans 12 amino acids. The CDR3 loop is CASSQAPGELFF. The CDR3 nucleotides read TGCGCCAGCAGCCAAGCCCCCGGGGAGCTGTTTTTT.

This clone was seen more than once but under ten times. The rearrangement links TRBV7-9 to TRBJ1-2; 11 positions match TRBD1. After removal of 3 bases from V and 3 bases from J, the junction contained 0 bases not matched to a gene. CDR3 length equals 14 residues. CDR1 and CDR2 from the germline V gene are SEHNR and FQNEAQ (reference sequence). The CDR3 sequence is CASSLGQGDYGYTF. The CDR3 coding sequence is TGTGCCAGCAGCTTGGGACAGGGGGACTATGGCTACACCTTC.

V and J are TRBV10-2 and TRBJ2-5; unclear D gene. Deletions cut 3 bases from V and 2 bases from J, with 16 bases between. Germline CDR1 and CDR2: WSHSY and SAAADI. CDR3 length: 16 residues. The DNA of the CDR3 is TGCGCCAGCAGTGACCTAGGGATCCAGGCACAAGAGACCCAGTACTTC. Its translation is CASSDLGIQAQETQYF.

The chain carries TRBV7-9 and TRBJ2-7; D assignment may be TRBD1 or TRBD2 (5 bases each). The CDR3 has 14 amino acids. Germline CDR1 reads SEHNR; CDR2 reads FQNEAQ (reference sequence). V lost 3 bases, J lost 1 base, and 10 bases lay in between. The CDR3 coding sequence is TGTGCCAGCAGCTTCGGGACGGGGTCCTACGAGCAGTACTTC. This gives the protein CASSFGTGSYEQYF.

The J gene is TRBJ1-2, the V gene TRBV5-4; TRBD1 might be the D (6 bases). The CDR3 extends over 14 amino acids. Trimming stripped 3 bases from V and 3 bases from J, with 12 bases between. CDR1 and CDR2 (germline): SGHNT, YYREEE (reference sequence). The CDR3 nucleotides read TGTGCCAGCAGCTCGGGGGCCACCCACTATGGCTACACCTTC. Its translation is CASSSGATHYGYTF.